A selection of T cell receptor beta chains follows, all from one sample in a study of tumor-infiltrating lymphocytes in oesophageal squamous cell carcinoma. Each CDR3 protein is one row after TCRdb ran MiXCR on the PCR reads. This sample has approximately 8,700 distinct CDR3 sequences, with 66% found just once. Material: esophageal tumor tissue. These receptors came from a female donor with esophageal squamous cell carcinoma. Both conserved end residues are part of each CDR3. A D gene is named only where the DNA matches it firmly. Clone sizes are given selectively: once, few, many, or a class where the clone is expanded.

once,TRBV24-1,.,TRBJ2-5,CATSDPGEKETQYF,TGTGCCACCAGTGACCCAGGGGAGAAGGAGACCCAGTACTTC
many,TRBV12-3/TRBV12-4,TRBD1,TRBJ2-5,CASSWDRAGIQETQYF,TGTGCCAGCAGTTGGGACAGGGCCGGAATTCAAGAGACCCAGTACTTC
few,TRBV7-6,.,TRBJ2-7,CASSLDTGYEQYF,TGTGCTAGCAGCTTAGATACGGGGTACGAGCAGTACTTC
.,TRBV16,.,TRBJ1-6,CASSLRPDNSPLHF,TGTGCCAGCAGCCTGCGACCTGATAATTCACCCCTCCACTTT
.,TRBV7-2,TRBD2,TRBJ2-7,CASSSQSGMYSYEQYF,TGTGCCAGCAGCTCACAGAGCGGGATGTACTCCTACGAGCAGTACTTC
once,TRBV6-5,.,TRBJ1-2,CASSYQQSYGYTF,TGTGCCAGCAGTTACCAGCAGTCCTATGGCTACACCTTC
.,TRBV7-9,.,TRBJ2-7,CASSRGSYEQYF,TGTGCCAGCAGCCGGGGGTCCTACGAGCAGTACTTC
.,TRBV7-6,.,TRBJ2-5,CASSLALARQETQYF,TGTGCCAGCAGCTTAGCGCTTGCACGACAAGAGACCCAGTACTTC
.,TRBV7-6,.,TRBJ2-3,CASSNRQSTDTQYF,TGTGCCAGCAGCAATCGACAGAGCACAGATACGCAGTATTTT
once,TRBV6-1,.,TRBJ1-6,CASSASWGHYEQYF,TGTGCCAGCAGTGCTTCTTGGGGGCACTACGAGCAGTACTTT
few,TRBV12-3/TRBV12-4,.,TRBJ2-6,CASSGGPGANVLTF,TGTGCCAGCAGTGGGGGACCCGGGGCCAACGTCCTGACTTTC
.,TRBV12-3/TRBV12-4,.,TRBJ2-5,CASSHPSGTQYF,TGTGCCAGCAGTCACCCTTCAGGGACCCAGTACTTC
.,TRBV6-5,TRBD1,TRBJ1-2,CASRDRLWGYTF,TGTGCCAGCAGGGACAGGCTTTGGGGCTACACCTTC
.,TRBV7-6,TRBD1,TRBJ2-7,CASSRDRGYEQYF,TGTGCCAGCAGCAGGGACAGGGGATACGAGCAGTACTTC
once,TRBV5-3,.,TRBJ2-3,CASSFRDGDTQYF,TGTGCCAGCAGCTTCCGCGATGGAGATACGCAGTATTTT